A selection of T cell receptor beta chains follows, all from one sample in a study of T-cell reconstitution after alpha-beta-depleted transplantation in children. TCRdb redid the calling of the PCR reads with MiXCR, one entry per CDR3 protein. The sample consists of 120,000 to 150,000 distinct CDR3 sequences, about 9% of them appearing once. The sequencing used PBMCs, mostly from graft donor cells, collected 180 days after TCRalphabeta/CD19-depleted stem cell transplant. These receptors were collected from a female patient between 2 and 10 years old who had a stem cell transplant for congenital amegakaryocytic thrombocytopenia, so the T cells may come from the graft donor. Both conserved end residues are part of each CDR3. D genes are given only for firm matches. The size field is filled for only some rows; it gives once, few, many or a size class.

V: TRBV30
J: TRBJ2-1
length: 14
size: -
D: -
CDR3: CAWRARGSYNEQFF
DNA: TGTGCCTGGAGGGCCCGAGGCTCCTACAATGAGCAGTTCTTC

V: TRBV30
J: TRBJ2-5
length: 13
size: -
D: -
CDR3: CASTHGKQETQYF
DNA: TGTGCCAGCACACATGGGAAGCAAGAGACCCAGTACTTC

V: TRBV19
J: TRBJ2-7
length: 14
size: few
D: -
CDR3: CASSIASSANEQYF
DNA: TGTGCCAGTAGTATAGCTTCCTCCGCGAACGAGCAGTACTTC

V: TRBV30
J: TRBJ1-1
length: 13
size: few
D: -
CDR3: CAWSGNPNAEAFF
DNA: TGTGCCTGGAGCGGGAACCCGAACGCTGAAGCTTTCTTT

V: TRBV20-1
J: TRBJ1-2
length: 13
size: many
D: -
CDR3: CSAGVGGSSGYTF
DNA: TGCAGTGCGGGAGTGGGCGGGAGTAGTGGCTACACCTTC

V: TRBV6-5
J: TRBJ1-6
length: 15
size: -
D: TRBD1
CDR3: CASSYDRALGSPLHF
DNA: TGTGCCAGCAGTTACGACAGGGCCCTAGGTTCACCCCTCCACTTT

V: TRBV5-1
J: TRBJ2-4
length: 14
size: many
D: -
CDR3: CASSTTQGGDIQYF
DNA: TGCGCCAGCAGCACCACACAGGGAGGGGACATTCAGTACTTC

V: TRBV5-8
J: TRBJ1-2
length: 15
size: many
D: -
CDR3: CASSFYGRFNYGYTF
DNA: TGTGCCAGCAGCTTCTATGGACGGTTTAACTATGGCTACACCTTC

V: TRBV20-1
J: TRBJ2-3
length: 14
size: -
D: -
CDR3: CSARTISSTNTQYF
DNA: TGCAGTGCTCGGACGATATCTAGCACAAATACGCAGTATTTC

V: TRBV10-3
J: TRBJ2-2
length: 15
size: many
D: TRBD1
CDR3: CAANTGGRYTGELFF
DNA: TGTGCCGCGAACACAGGGGGCCGATACACCGGGGAGCTGTTTTTT

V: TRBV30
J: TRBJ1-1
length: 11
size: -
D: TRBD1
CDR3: CAWGTGGAAFF
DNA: TGTGCCTGGGGAACAGGGGGCGCAGCTTTCTTT

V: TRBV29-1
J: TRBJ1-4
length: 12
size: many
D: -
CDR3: CSVEDTGEKLFF
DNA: TGCAGCGTTGAAGACACAGGGGAAAAACTGTTTTTT

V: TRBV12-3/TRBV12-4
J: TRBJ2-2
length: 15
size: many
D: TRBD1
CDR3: CASSFRGRGTGELFF
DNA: TGTGCCAGCAGTTTCAGGGGGCGAGGCACCGGGGAGCTGTTTTTT

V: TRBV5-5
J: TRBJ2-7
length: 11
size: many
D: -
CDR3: CASKDRYEQYF
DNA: TGTGCCAGCAAAGACCGCTACGAGCAGTACTTC

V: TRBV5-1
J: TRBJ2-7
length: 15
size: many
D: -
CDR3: CASSPVTGGAYEQYF
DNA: TGCGCCAGCAGCCCTGTCACAGGTGGTGCCTACGAGCAGTACTTC

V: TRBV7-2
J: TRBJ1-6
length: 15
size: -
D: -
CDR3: CASSMGASSQTPLHF
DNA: TGTGCCAGCAGCATGGGGGCCTCATCCCAGACACCCCTCCACTTT

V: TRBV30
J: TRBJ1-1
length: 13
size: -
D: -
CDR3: CAWSVRMNTEAFF
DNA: TGTGCCTGGAGTGTACGGATGAACACTGAAGCTTTCTTT

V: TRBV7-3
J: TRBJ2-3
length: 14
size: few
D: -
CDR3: CASSLAGKRDTQYF
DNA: TGTGCCAGCAGCTTAGCGGGAAAGCGAGATACGCAGTATTTT

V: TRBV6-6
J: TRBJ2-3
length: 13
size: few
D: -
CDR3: CASSSDYTDTQYF
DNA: TGTGCCAGCAGTAGCGATTACACAGATACGCAGTATTTT

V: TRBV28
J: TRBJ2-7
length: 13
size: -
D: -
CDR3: CASSFPGWYEQYF
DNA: TGTGCCAGCAGTTTTCCGGGGTGGTACGAGCAGTACTTC

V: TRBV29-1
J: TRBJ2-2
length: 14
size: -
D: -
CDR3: CSVDSGVVTGELFF
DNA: TGCAGCGTTGATTCAGGGGTGGTCACCGGGGAGCTGTTTTTT

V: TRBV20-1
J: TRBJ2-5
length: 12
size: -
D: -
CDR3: CSASRRQETQYF
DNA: TGCAGTGCTAGCCGCAGACAAGAGACCCAGTACTTC

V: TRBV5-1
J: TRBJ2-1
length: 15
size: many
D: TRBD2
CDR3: CASQVGLAGGSEQFF
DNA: TGCGCCAGCCAGGTGGGACTAGCGGGAGGCAGTGAGCAGTTCTTC

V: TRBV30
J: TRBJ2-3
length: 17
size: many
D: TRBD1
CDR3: CAWRQHDRVPGHDTQYF
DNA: TGTGCCTGGAGGCAGCACGACAGGGTACCGGGACATGATACGCAGTATTTT

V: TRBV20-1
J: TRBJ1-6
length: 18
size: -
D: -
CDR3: CKIVNGILLSSYNSPLHF
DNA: TGCAAAATTGTCAACGGGATACTTCTGAGCTCCTATAATTCACCCCTCCACTTT

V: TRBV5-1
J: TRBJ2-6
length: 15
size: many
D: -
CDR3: CASSLGGAGANVLTF
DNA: TGCGCCAGCAGCTTAGGAGGGGCTGGGGCCAACGTCCTGACTTTC

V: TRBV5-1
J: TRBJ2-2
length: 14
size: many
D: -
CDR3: CASSLDTSLGELFF
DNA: TGCGCCAGCAGCTTGGATACTAGCTTGGGGGAGCTGTTTTTT

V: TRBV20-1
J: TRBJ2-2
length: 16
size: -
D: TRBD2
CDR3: CSAGTSGGVSPGELFF
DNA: TGCAGTGCCGGGACTAGCGGGGGGGTATCCCCCGGGGAGCTGTTTTTT

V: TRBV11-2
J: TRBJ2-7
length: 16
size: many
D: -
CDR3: CASSLVGRKRSYEQYF
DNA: TGTGCCAGCAGCTTAGTGGGCAGAAAACGGTCCTACGAGCAGTACTTC

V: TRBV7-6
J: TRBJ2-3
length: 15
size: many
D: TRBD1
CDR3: CASSLGTGLTDTQYF
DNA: TGTGCCAGCAGCTTAGGGACAGGTCTCACAGATACGCAGTATTTT

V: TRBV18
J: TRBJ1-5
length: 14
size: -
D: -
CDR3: CANSPRPSNQPQHF
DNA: TGTGCCAACTCACCGAGGCCGTCCAATCAGCCCCAGCATTTT

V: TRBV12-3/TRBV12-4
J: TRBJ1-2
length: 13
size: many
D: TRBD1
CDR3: CASSQQGYYGYTF
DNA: TGTGCCAGCAGTCAACAGGGGTACTATGGCTACACCTTC

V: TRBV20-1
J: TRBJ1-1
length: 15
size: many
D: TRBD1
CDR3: CSASFPDRGDTEAFF
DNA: TGCAGTGCTAGTTTTCCGGACAGGGGGGACACTGAAGCTTTCTTT

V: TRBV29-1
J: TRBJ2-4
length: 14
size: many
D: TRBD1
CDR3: CSVVTGLAKNIQYF
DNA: TGCAGCGTTGTGACAGGGTTGGCCAAAAACATTCAGTACTTC

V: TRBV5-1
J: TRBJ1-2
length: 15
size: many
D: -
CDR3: CASSLGFRDGYGYTF
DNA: TGCGCCAGCAGCTTGGGATTTAGGGACGGCTATGGCTACACCTTC

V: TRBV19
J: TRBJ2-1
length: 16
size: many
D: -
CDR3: CASSIVYWQVDNEQFF
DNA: TGTGCCAGTAGTATAGTTTACTGGCAGGTCGACAATGAGCAGTTCTTC